This TCR beta chain was identified during a study of blood T cell repertoires in COVID-19 (dated by TCRdb to 2020 to 2021). About the study as a whole: Collaborator samples came from the United States, Italy and Spain and covered acute and convalescent phases of COVID-19. Deeply sampled blood TCRbeta repertoires from subjects exposed to, actively infected with, or recovered from COVID-19 were included in the dataset. Where available, HLA class I and class II types were taken from metadata supplied by the sample provider and were not determined by assay-based typing. Sample metadata almost always included a de-identified subject ID, COVID-19 status, age in years and sex. The material from the prospective study consisted of cDNA or gDNA derived from T cells, B-cell-depleted T cells, or PBMCs. Samples came from the ongoing ImmuneRACE study (first 160 participants) plus 1,254 subjects from 6 global collaborators. The repertoires were released in a freely available public database intended as a resource for research on the immune response to SARS-CoV-2.

Each collaborating institution followed its own protocols to collect whole blood in K2EDTA tubes. For TCRbeta analysis, collaborator samples were shipped as frozen whole blood, as isolated PBMCs, or as DNA extracted from either sample type. To note about this clone: Its antigen is still unknown. No quality values exist for individual bases; no much larger clone is one base distant.

V and J lose 5 bases and 5 bases, and a span of 13 bases separates them. CDR1 and CDR2, per the germline V gene, are SGHAT and FQNNGV. Including cysteine and phenylalanine, the CDR3 has 13 amino acids. The read is trimmed to its CDR3 DNA, 39 bases read in frame from base 1. General conclusions and limits of the study: The quantity of clinical and demographic metadata differed by source and by participant and was supplied without curation.

TCRbeta CDR3 regions were amplified from genomic DNA by means of the immunoSEQ Assay, a bias-controlled multiplex PCR. For the original study's pipeline: Nucleated cell counts per sample were estimated from amplification of reference gene primers within the assay. Sequence reads were collapsed and filtered to measure the absolute abundance of every unique TCRbeta CDR3 rearrangement. For each sample, productive Simpson clonality was calculated as the square root of Simpson's diversity index over productive rearrangements. As stored in TCRdb, this immuneACCESS dataset retains in-frame rearrangements with V and J assigned. A fraction of the clones does not appear; measured against another copy, unresolved V genes explain less than half of the discrepancy, and the remainder lacks a known reason. V, J and clone size reflect that table, while D and trimming were determined from the DNA. The sample has 150,000 to 200,000 clones on record, around 91% of them singletons. Roughly 0.6% of the sample rests with the top ten.

Sequenced sample: peripheral blood. The chain is made from TRBV11-2 and TRBJ2-7; the D gene cannot be resolved reliably. This clonotype was obtained from a man aged 50 to 60 with acute or convalescent COVID-19. The CDR3 region has the sequence CASSRNRVNEQYF. The bases read TGTGCCAGCAGCCGAAACCGGGTTAACGAGCAGTACTTC.